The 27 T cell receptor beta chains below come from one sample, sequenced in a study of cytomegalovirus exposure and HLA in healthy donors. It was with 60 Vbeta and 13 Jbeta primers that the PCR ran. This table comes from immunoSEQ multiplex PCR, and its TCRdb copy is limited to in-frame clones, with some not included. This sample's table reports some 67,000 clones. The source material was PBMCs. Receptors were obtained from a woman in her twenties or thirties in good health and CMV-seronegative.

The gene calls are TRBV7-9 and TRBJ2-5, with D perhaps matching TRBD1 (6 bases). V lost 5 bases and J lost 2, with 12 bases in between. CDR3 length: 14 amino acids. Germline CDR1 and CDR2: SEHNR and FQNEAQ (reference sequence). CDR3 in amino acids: CASSHWTVQETQYF. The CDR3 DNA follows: TGTGCCAGCAGCCACTGGACAGTACAAGAGACCCAGTACTTC.

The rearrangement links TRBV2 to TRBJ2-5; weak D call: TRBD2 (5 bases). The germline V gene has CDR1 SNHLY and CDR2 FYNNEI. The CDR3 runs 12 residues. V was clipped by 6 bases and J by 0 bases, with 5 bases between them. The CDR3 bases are TGTGCCAGCAGGGACTACCAAGAGACCCAGTACTTC. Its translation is CASRDYQETQYF. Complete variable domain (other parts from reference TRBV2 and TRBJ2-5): EPEVTQTPSHQVTQMGQEVILRCVPISNHLYFYWYRQILGQKVEFLVSFYNNEISEKSEIFDDQFSVERPDGSNFTLKIRSTKLEDSAMYFCASRDYQETQYFGPGTRLLVL.

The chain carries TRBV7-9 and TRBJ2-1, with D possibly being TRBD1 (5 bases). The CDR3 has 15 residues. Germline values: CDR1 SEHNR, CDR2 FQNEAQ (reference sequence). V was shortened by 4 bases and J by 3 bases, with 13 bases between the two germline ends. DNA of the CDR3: TGTGCCAGCAGCTCCCGTGACGGACACTACAATGAGCAGTTCTTC. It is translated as CASSSRDGHYNEQFF.

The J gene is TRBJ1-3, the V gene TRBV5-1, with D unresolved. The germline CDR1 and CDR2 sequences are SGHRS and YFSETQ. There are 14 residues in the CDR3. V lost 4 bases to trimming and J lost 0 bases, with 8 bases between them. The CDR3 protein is CASSLRSSGNTIYF. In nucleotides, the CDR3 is TGCGCCAGCAGCCTACGGTCCTCTGGAAACACCATATATTTT.

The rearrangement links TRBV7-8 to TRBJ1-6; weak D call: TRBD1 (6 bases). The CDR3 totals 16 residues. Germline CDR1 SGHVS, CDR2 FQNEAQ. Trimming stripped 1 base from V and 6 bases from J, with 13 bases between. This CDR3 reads CASSLVTGFGNSPLHF. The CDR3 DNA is TGTGCCAGCAGCTTAGTCACAGGGTTTGGTAATTCACCCCTCCACTTT.

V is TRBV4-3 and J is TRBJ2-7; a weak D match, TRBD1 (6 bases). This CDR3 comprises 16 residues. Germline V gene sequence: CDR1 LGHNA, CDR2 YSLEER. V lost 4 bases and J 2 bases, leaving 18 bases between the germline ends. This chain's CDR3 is CASSPNPGQSAYEQYF. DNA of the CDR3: TGCGCCAGCAGCCCTAACCCAGGACAGAGCGCCTACGAGCAGTACTTC.

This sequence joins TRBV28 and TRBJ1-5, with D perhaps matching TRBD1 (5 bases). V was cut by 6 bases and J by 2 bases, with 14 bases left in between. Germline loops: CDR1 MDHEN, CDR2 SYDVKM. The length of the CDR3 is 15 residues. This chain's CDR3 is CASSPPGGGNQPQHF. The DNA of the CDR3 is TGTGCCAGCAGCCCACCCGGGGGAGGCAATCAGCCCCAGCATTTT.

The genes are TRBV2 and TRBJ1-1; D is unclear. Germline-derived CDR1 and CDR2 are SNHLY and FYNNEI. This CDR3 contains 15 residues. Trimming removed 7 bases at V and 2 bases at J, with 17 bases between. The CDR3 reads CASIRSGSPNTEAFF. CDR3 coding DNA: TGTGCCAGCATCCGAAGCGGCAGCCCAAACACTGAAGCTTTCTTT. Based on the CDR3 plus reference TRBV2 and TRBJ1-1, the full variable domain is EPEVTQTPSHQVTQMGQEVILRCVPISNHLYFYWYRQILGQKVEFLVSFYNNEISEKSEIFDDQFSVERPDGSNFTLKIRSTKLEDSAMYFCASIRSGSPNTEAFFGQGTRLTVV.

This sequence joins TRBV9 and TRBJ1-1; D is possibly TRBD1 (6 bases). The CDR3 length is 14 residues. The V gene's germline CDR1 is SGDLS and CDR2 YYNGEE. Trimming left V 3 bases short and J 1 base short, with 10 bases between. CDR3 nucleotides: TGTGCCAGCAGCGGACGACAGGCGAACACTGAAGCTTTCTTT. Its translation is CASSGRQANTEAFF.

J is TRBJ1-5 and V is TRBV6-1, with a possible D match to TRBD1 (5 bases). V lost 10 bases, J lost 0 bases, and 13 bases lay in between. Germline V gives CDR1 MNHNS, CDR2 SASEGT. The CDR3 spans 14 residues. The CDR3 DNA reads TGTGCCAATCGGGCAGGGTATAGCAATCAGCCCCAGCATTTT. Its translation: CANRAGYSNQPQHF.

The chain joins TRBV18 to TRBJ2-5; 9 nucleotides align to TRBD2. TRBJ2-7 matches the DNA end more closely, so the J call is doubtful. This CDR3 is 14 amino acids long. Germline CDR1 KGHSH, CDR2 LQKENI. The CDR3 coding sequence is TGTGCCAGCTCACCAGCGGGAGGGCCCTACGAGCAGTACTTC. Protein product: CASSPAGGPYEQYF.

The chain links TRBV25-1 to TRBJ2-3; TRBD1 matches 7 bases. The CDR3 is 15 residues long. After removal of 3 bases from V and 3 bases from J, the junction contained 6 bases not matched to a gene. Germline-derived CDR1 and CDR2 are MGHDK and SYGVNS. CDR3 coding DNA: TGTGCCAGCAGTGAGACAGGGAAAATGACAGATACGCAGTATTTT. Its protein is CASSETGKMTDTQYF.

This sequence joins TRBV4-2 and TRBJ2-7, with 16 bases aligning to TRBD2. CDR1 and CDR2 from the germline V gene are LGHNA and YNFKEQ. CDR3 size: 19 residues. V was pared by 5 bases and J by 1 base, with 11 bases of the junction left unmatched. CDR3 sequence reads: CASSGPGTSGRGGSYEQYF. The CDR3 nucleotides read TGTGCCAGCAGCGGACCCGGGACTAGCGGGAGGGGAGGGTCCTACGAGCAGTACTTC.

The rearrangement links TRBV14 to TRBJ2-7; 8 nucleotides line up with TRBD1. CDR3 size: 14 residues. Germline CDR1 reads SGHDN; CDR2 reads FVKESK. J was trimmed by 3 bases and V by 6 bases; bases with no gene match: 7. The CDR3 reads CASSPGTGDYEQYF. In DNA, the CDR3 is TGTGCCAGCAGTCCCGGGACAGGTGACTACGAGCAGTACTTC. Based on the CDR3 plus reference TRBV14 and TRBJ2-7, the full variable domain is EAGVTQFPSHSVIEKGQTVTLRCDPISGHDNLYWYRRVMGKEIKFLLHFVKESKQDESGMPNNRFLAERTGGTYSTLKVQPAELEDSGVYFCASSPGTGDYEQYFGPGTRLTVT.

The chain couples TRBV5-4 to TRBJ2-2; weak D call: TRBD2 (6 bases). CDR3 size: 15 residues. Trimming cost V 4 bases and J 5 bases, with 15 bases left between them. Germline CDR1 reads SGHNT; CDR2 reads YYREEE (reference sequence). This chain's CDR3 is CASSPPAAGTGELFF. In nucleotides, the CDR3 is TGTGCCAGCAGCCCACCTGCCGCGGGGACCGGGGAGCTGTTTTTT.

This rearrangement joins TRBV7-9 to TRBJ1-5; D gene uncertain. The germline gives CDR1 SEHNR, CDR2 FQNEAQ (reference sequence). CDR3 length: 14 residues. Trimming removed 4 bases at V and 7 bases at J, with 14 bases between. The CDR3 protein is CASSSSTGKQPQHF. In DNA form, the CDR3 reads TGTGCCAGCAGCTCCTCTACGGGGAAACAGCCCCAGCATTTT.

CDR3: CASSDPRQGNTEAFF. Written as DNA, the CDR3 is TGTGCCAGCAGTGATCCCCGACAGGGAAACACTGAAGCTTTCTTT. V is TRBV25-1 and J is TRBJ1-1; TRBD1 matches at 7 bases. This CDR3 has 15 amino acids. Per the germline V gene, CDR1 is MGHDK and CDR2 is SYGVNS. The ends lost 3 bases at V and 2 bases at J; junction bases unmatched: 6. The full variable domain, with the rest looked up from reference TRBV25-1 and TRBJ1-1, is EADIYQTPRYLVIGTGKKITLECSQTMGHDKMYWYQQDPGMELHLIHYSYGVNSTEKGDLSSESTVSRIRTEHFPLTLESARPSHTSQYLCASSDPRQGNTEAFFGQGTRLTVV.

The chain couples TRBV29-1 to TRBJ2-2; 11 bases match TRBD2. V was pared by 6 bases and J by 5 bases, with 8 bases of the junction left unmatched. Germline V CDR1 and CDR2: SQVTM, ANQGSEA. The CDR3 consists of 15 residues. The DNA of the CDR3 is TGCAGCGTCGGACTAGCGGGTAGTCTAACCGGGGAGCTGTTTTTT. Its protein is CSVGLAGSLTGELFF.

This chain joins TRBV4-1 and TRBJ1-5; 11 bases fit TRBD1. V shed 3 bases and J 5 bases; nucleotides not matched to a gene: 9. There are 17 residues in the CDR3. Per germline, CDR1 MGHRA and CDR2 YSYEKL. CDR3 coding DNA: TGCGCCAGCAGCCAGGGTGGACAGGGGGCATTCGATCAGCCCCAGCATTTT. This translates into CASSQGGQGAFDQPQHF.

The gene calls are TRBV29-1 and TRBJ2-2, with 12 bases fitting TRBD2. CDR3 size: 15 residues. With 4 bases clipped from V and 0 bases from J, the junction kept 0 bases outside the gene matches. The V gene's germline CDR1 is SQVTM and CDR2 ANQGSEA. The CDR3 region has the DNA TGCAGCGTTGGACTAGCGGGGGCGAACACCGGGGAGCTGTTTTTT. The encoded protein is CSVGLAGANTGELFF.

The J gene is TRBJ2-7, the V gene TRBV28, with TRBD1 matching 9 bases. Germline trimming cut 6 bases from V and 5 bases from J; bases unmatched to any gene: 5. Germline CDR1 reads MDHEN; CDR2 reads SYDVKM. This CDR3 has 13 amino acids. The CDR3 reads CASRGTGGDEQYF. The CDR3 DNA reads TGTGCCAGCAGAGGTACAGGGGGCGACGAGCAGTACTTC.

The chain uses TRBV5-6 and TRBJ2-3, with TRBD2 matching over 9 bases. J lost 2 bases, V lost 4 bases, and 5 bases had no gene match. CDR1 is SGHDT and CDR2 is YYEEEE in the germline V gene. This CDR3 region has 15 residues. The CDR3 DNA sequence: TGTGCCAGCAGCCCAGCGGGAGGTTTCACAGATACGCAGTATTTT. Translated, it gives CASSPAGGFTDTQYF.

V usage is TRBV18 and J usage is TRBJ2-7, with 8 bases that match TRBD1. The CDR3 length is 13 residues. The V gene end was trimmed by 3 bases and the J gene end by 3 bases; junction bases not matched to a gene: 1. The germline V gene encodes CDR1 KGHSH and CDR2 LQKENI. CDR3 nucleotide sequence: TGTGCCAGCTCACCGGGACAGGACTACGAGCAGTACTTC. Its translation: CASSPGQDYEQYF.

The CDR3 region is CASSLGQPDSPLHF. CDR3 DNA: TGCGCCAGCAGCTTGGGACAGCCGGATTCACCCCTCCACTTT. The J gene is TRBJ1-6, the V gene TRBV5-1; possible D gene TRBD1, 5 bases. The CDR3 extends over 14 amino acids. The V and J ends lost 0 bases and 8 bases respectively, with 9 bases between them. The germline gives CDR1 SGHRS, CDR2 YFSETQ.

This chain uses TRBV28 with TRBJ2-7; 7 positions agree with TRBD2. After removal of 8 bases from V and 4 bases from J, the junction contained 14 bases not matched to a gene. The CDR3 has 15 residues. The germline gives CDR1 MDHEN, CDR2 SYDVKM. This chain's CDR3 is CASSIGGGNGYEQYF. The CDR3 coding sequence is TGTGCCAGCTCAATTGGGGGGGGGAACGGGTACGAGCAGTACTTC.

The CDR3 sequence: CASSQNPHRGQETQYF. The CDR3 bases are TGCGCCAGCAGCCAAAATCCCCACAGGGGACAAGAGACCCAGTACTTC. This chain joins TRBV4-1 and TRBJ2-5; 7 bases agree with TRBD1. The germline V gene encodes CDR1 MGHRA and CDR2 YSYEKL. The ends lost 2 bases at V and 2 bases at J; junction bases unmatched: 8. The CDR3 covers 16 residues.

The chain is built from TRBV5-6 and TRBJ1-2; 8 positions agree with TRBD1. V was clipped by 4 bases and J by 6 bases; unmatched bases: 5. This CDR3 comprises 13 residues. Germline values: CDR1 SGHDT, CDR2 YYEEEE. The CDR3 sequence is CASSADRENGYTF. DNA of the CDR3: TGTGCCAGCAGCGCGGACAGGGAGAATGGCTACACCTTC.